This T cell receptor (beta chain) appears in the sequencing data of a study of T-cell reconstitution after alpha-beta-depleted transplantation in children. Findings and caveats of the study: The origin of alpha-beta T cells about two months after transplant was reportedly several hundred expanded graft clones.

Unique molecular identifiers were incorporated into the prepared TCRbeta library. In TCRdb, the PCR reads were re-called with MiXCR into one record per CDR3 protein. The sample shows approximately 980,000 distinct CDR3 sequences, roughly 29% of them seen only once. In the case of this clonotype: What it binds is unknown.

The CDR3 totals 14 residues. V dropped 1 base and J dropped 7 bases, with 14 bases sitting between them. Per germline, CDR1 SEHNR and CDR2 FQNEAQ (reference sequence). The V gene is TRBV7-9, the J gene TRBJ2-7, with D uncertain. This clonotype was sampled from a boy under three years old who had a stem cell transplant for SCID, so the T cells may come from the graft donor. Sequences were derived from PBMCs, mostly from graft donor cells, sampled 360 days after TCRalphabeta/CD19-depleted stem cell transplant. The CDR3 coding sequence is TGTGCCAGCAGCTTAGACGGAACTCGTGTGGAGCAGTACTTC. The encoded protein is CASSLDGTRVEQYF.